This entry is about one T cell receptor (beta chain). The data originate from a study of T cell responses to AZD1222 COVID-19 vaccine. The protocol was immunoSEQ multiplex PCR, while the TCRdb copy is restricted to in-frame clones and leaves out a portion. The profile covers about 120,000 clones, with about 87% appearing a single time and roughly 8.9% taken by the ten largest. The CDR3 has 14 residues. With 5 bases clipped from V and 1 base from J, the junction kept 3 bases outside the gene matches. Germline CDR1 is SGHVS and CDR2 is FNYEAQ. This TCR derives from an adult in good health. This specimen consisted of peripheral blood, obtained on day 0 of AZD1222 vaccination. The chain employs TRBV7-6 and TRBJ2-5; TRBD2 agrees at 8 bases. The CDR3, as DNA: TGTGCCAGCAGCCCGGGAGGGGCCCAAGAGACCCAGTACTTC. Translating it yields CASSPGGAQETQYF.